A selection of T cell receptor beta chains follows, all from one sample in a study of cytomegalovirus exposure and HLA in healthy donors. Some clones are missing from TCRdb's copy, which holds only in-frame ones; the method was immunoSEQ multiplex PCR. The sample has approximately 98,000 clones; about 85% are singletons. Input material: PBMCs. The receptors shown here come from a woman under 30 in good health and CMV-seronegative. The CDR3 runs from the conserved cysteine through the conserved F or W. The D gene is left open where the match is weak. Rows give clone size only sometimes, using once, few, many, or a class for an expanded clone.

TRBV7-9	NA	NA	TRBJ1-5	CASSRAGSNQPQHF	TGTGCCAGCAGCCGCGCGGGGAGCAATCAGCCCCAGCATTTT
TRBV25-1	TRBD2	NA	TRBJ2-5	CASSDPERGGGETQYF	TGTGCCAGCAGTGACCCTGAGCGGGGGGGCGGGGAGACCCAGTACTTC
TRBV5-1	TRBD2	NA	TRBJ2-2	CASSGGLAGLSGELFF	TGCGCCAGCAGCGGCGGACTAGCGGGGTTGTCCGGGGAGCTGTTTTTT
TRBV9	TRBD2	NA	TRBJ2-5	CASTGGGASETQYF	TGTGCCAGCACCGGCGGGGGGGCCTCAGAGACCCAGTACTTC
TRBV5-1	TRBD1	once	TRBJ1-2	CASSLGETGYGYTF	TGCGCCAGCAGCTTAGGGGAGACAGGGTATGGCTACACCTTC
TRBV6-5	NA	NA	TRBJ1-1	CASSYSPGLNTEAFF	TGTGCCAGCAGTTACTCGCCAGGGTTGAACACTGAAGCTTTCTTT
TRBV6-6	NA	once	TRBJ1-3	CASSDTYSGNTIYF	TGTGCCAGCAGTGACACCTACTCTGGAAACACCATATATTTT
TRBV13	NA	NA	TRBJ2-7	CASSPSRLSYEQYF	TGTGCCAGCAGCCCCTCTCGTCTGTCCTACGAGCAGTACTTC
TRBV7-9	NA	NA	TRBJ1-2	CASSPDKDYGYTF	TGTGCCAGCAGCCCGGACAAAGACTATGGCTACACCTTC
TRBV25-1	TRBD2	NA	TRBJ2-1	CASSAVDGAGAYNEQFF	TGTGCCAGCAGTGCGGTAGACGGTGCGGGGGCCTACAATGAGCAGTTCTTC
TRBV4-1	NA	NA	TRBJ2-7	CASSQDGQFYEQYF	TGCGCCAGCAGCCAGGACGGACAATTCTACGAGCAGTACTTC
TRBV6-4	TRBD1	NA	TRBJ1-1	CASSDSNKGQGRTEAFF	TGTGCCAGCAGTGACTCGAATAAGGGACAGGGGAGAACTGAAGCTTTCTTT
TRBV2	NA	NA	TRBJ1-4	CASSDHRFATNEKLFF	TGTGCCAGCAGTGACCACAGATTTGCAACTAATGAAAAACTGTTTTTT
TRBV9	NA	NA	TRBJ1-1	CASSPNSGVTEAFF	TGTGCCAGCAGCCCTAACTCCGGGGTCACTGAAGCTTTCTTT
TRBV9	TRBD2	NA	TRBJ2-2	CASSRLAGETGELFF	TGTGCCAGCAGTAGACTAGCGGGGGAAACCGGGGAGCTGTTTTTT
TRBV4-1	TRBD1	NA	TRBJ2-2	CASRPTGGANTGELFF	TGCGCCAGCAGGCCTACAGGGGGCGCGAACACCGGGGAGCTGTTTTTT
TRBV7-2	NA	few	TRBJ1-2	CASRPRGGAIYGYTF	TGTGCCAGCAGACCCCGTGGGGGGGCCATCTATGGCTACACCTTC
TRBV19	NA	NA	TRBJ1-1	CASSIVPGMTKDEAFF	TGTGCCAGTAGTATAGTTCCCGGGATGACGAAGGATGAAGCTTTCTTT
TRBV4-1	NA	NA	TRBJ2-5	CASSQTHQETQYF	TGCGCCAGCAGCCAGACTCACCAAGAGACCCAGTACTTC
TRBV5-1	TRBD1	NA	TRBJ1-2	CASSPDTRGMYGYTF	TGCGCCAGCAGCCCAGACACCAGGGGGATGTATGGCTACACCTTC
TRBV7-9	NA	NA	TRBJ2-2	CASSTTRGHGELFF	TGTGCCAGCAGCACGACGCGGGGGCACGGGGAGCTGTTTTTT
TRBV29-1	TRBD2	NA	TRBJ2-7	CSVGGRVSYEQYF	TGCAGCGTCGGGGGGAGGGTCTCCTACGAGCAGTACTTC
TRBV6-5	TRBD1	NA	TRBJ1-2	CASKPRDRGWYGYTF	TGTGCCAGCAAGCCCCGGGACAGGGGGTGGTATGGCTACACCTTC
TRBV9	NA	NA	TRBJ1-2	CASSQLTANYGYTF	TGTGCCAGCAGCCAATTAACAGCTAACTATGGCTACACCTTC
TRBV6-6	NA	NA	TRBJ1-1	CASSYPSSEAFF	TGTGCCAGCAGTTACCCCTCGTCGGAAGCTTTCTTT
TRBV28	NA	NA	TRBJ1-2	CASSNHGSYYGYTF	TGTGCCAGCAGTAACCACGGGTCATATTATGGCTACACCTTC
TRBV30	TRBD2	NA	TRBJ2-3	CAWSRGSGGRNTQYF	TGTGCCTGGAGTCGAGGTAGCGGGGGTAGGAATACGCAGTATTTT
TRBV6-1	TRBD2	NA	TRBJ2-5	CASTQASGGGETQYF	TGTGCCAGCACCCAAGCTAGCGGGGGGGGAGAGACCCAGTACTTC
TRBV12-5	NA	NA	TRBJ1-5	CASGLVRKDAGEHQPQHF	TGTGCTAGTGGTTTGGTACGTAAGGACGCAGGGGAACATCAGCCCCAGCATTTT
TRBV2	TRBD1	few	TRBJ2-2	CASSWTGDLTGELFF	TGTGCCAGCAGTTGGACAGGGGATTTAACCGGGGAGCTGTTTTTT
TRBV23-1	TRBD1	NA	TRBJ2-1	CARGGQGVVPYNEQFF	TGCGCCAGGGGCGGCCAGGGGGTCGTTCCCTACAATGAGCAGTTCTTC
TRBV5-1	NA	NA	TRBJ2-7	CASSLTGSYEQYF	TGCGCCAGCAGTCTAACAGGGTCCTACGAGCAGTACTTC
TRBV27	NA	NA	TRBJ2-5	CASSSLDSQETQYF	TGTGCCAGCAGTTCCCTGGACAGCCAAGAGACCCAGTACTTC
TRBV2	NA	NA	TRBJ2-2	CASSSTLGTGELFF	TGTGCCAGCAGTAGTACTCTTGGCACCGGGGAGCTGTTTTTT